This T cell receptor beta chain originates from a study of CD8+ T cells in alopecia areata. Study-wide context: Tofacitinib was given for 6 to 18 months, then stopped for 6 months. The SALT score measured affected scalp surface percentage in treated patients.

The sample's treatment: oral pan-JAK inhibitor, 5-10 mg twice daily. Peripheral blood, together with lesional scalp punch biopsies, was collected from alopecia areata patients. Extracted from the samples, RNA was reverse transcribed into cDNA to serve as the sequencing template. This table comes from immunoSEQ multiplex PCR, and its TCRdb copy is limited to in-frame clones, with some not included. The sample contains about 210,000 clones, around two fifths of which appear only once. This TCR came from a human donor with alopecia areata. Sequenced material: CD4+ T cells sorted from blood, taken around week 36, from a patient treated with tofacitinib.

For the CDR3, the DNA is TGTGCCAGCGGACTAGCGGTCTACGAGCAGTACTTC. Its protein product is CASGLAVYEQYF. The chain recombines TRBV28 with TRBJ2-7, with 10 bases that match TRBD2. The germline V gene encodes CDR1 MDHEN and CDR2 SYDVKM. The trim removed 8 bases at V and 3 bases at J, leaving 1 base unmatched. The length of the CDR3 is 12 residues.